This T cell receptor beta chain was documented in a study of low-dose radiotherapy and immunotherapy resistance in tumors. Study-wide context: For Cohort 1, fractions of 0.5 Gy were given every 2 weeks, reaching 6.5 Gy overall. Per fraction, Cohort 2 was given 1 Gy every two weeks, accumulating a total of 13 Gy over 26 weeks.

Germline V gives CDR1 MGHDK, CDR2 SYGVNS. V lost 4 bases to trimming and J lost 1 base, with 4 bases between them. The CDR3 length is 13 residues. Primers used for first-strand cDNA, a TRAV- and TRBV-specific set, covered both alpha and beta chains. With a V-primer adapter and a constant-region primer, TCRs were amplified for about 20 PCR cycles. TCRdb processed the reads anew with MiXCR; each CDR3 protein has one entry. The sample consists of under 110,000 distinct CDR3 sequences, 20% to 25% of them appearing once. This clonotype was found many times. As to time point: after trial treatment. The treatment was: LDRT plus nivolumab, ipilimumab, low-dose cyclophosphamide and aspirin (RACIN trial). As their treatment, donors received nivolumab, ipilimumab, aspirin, low-dose cyclophosphamide and low-dose radiotherapy.

The material was PBMCs, obtained after low-dose radiotherapy plus immunotherapy. The receptor was derived from a male donor with prostate cancer. The chain uses TRBV25-1 and TRBJ2-2; D gene ambiguous. The CDR3 nucleotides are TGTGCCAGCAGTGTGCGGAACACCGGGGAGCTGTTTTTT. Its protein is CASSVRNTGELFF. Full variable domain (rest looked up from reference TRBV25-1 and TRBJ2-2): EADIYQTPRYLVIGTGKKITLECSQTMGHDKMYWYQQDPGMELHLIHYSYGVNSTEKGDLSSESTVSRIRTEHFPLTLESARPSHTSQYLCASSVRNTGELFFGEGSRLTVL.